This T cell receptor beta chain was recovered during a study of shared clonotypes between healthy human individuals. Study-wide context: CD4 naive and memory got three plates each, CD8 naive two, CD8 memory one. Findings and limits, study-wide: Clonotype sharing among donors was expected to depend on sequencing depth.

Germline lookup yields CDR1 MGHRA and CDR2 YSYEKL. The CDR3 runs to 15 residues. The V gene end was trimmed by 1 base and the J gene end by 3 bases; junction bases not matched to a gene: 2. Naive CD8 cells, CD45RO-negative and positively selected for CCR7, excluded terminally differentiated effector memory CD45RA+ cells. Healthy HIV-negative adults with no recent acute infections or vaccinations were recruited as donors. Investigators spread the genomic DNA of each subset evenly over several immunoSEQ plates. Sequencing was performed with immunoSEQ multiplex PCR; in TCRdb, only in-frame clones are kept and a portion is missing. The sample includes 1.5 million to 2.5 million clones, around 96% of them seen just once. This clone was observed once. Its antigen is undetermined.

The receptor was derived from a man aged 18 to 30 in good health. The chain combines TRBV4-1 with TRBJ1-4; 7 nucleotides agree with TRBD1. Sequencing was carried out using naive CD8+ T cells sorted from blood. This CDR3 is CASSQATGPNEKLFF. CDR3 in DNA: TGCGCCAGCAGCCAAGCGACAGGGCCTAATGAAAAACTGTTTTTT.